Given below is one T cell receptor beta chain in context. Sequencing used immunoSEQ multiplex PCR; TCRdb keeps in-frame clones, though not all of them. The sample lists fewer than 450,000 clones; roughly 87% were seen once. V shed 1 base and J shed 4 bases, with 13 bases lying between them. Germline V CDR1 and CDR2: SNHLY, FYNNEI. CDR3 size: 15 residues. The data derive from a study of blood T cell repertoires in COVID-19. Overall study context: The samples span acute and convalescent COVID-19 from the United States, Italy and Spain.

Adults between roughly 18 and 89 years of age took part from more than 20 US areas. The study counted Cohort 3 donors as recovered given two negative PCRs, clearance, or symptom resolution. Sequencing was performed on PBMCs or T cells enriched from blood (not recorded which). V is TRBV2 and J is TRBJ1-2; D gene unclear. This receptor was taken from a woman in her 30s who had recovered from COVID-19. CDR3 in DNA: TGTGCCAGCAGTGAAGAAGCGGTCCCGGGCTATGGCTACACCTTC. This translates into CASSEEAVPGYGYTF.